The 13 T cell receptor beta chains presented below share a single source sample, sequenced in a study of Graves' ophthalmopathy and Graves' hyperthyroidism. Amplifying from RNA transcripts, the study obtained TCR beta CDR3 regions. An opening RT-PCR round employed HTBI primers and preceded a second-round multiplex PCR. TCRdb re-derived calls from the multiplex PCR reads in MiXCR, one entry per CDR3 protein. The table includes 500,000 to 700,000 distinct CDR3 sequences, 22% detected once. Sequences were obtained from peripheral blood. The origin of the receptors is a woman between 18 and 30 years old with stable Graves' hyperthyroidism. Some clones in this sample may be carry-over from other donors' samples.

In its sample, this clonotype was seen a few times. The V call is TRBV11-2, the J call TRBJ2-2; D perhaps matches TRBD1 (6 bases). The germline V and J ends were trimmed by 6 bases and 4 bases, with 15 bases remaining between them. CDR1 SGHAT and CDR2 FQNNGV come from the germline V gene. This CDR3 contains 15 residues. DNA for the CDR3: TGTGCCAGCAGGATTATTCAGGGGAGCACCGGGGAGCTGTTTTTT. Encoded protein: CASRIIQGSTGELFF. Full variable domain (remainder filled in from reference TRBV11-2 and TRBJ2-2): EAGVAQSPRYKIIEKRQSVAFWCNPISGHATLYWYQQILGQGPKLLIQFQNNGVVDDSQLPKDRFSAERLKGVDSTLKIQPAKLEDSAVYLCASRIIQGSTGELFFGEGSRLTVL.

The table lists this clonotype with a few counts. V usage is TRBV5-8 and J usage is TRBJ2-5, with 8 bases matching TRBD2. Losses at the gene ends were 8 bases for V and 2 bases for J; bases not matched to a gene: 8. CDR1 and CDR2 from the germline V gene are SGHTS and YDEGEE. CDR3 length: 14 residues. DNA for the CDR3: TGTGCCAGAGGTACTAGCGGAGATCAAGAGACCCAGTACTTC. Translation: CARGTSGDQETQYF.

This clonotype was counted at least ten times. The chain links TRBV6-1 to TRBJ1-6; D is unresolved. The CDR3 runs to 12 residues. Trimming shortened V by 7 bases and J by 5 bases, and 6 bases separated the two germline ends. Germline V CDR1 and CDR2: MNHNS, SASEGT. The CDR3 here is CASTDNNSPLHF. The CDR3, as DNA: TGTGCCAGCACAGATAATAATTCACCCCTCCACTTT.

This clonotype was picked up many times. The chain uses TRBV4-2 and TRBJ1-5; D is undetermined. The V end lost 4 bases, the J end lost 7 bases, and 17 bases lay between the germline ends. CDR1 LGHNA and CDR2 YNFKEQ come from the germline V gene. CDR3 size: 15 residues. CDR3 sequence (DNA): TGTGCCAGCAGCCCTGGAGGTGCTGGGAAACAGCCCCAGCATTTT. It encodes CASSPGGAGKQPQHF.

This clonotype occurred a few times. The CDR3 is CASRPPGETGGVPGANVLTF. CDR3 bases: TGTGCCAGCAGACCACCCGGTGAAACAGGGGGCGTCCCTGGGGCCAACGTCCTGACTTTC. The chain joins TRBV7-3 to TRBJ2-6; 9 bases align to TRBD1. This CDR3 is 20 amino acids long. J lost 2 bases, V lost 6 bases, and 17 bases had no gene match. The germline V gene has CDR1 SGHTA and CDR2 FQGTGA.

This chain links TRBV7-9 with TRBJ2-7; 7 bases agree with TRBD2. V shed 3 bases and J 2 bases; nucleotides not matched to a gene: 7. This CDR3 contains 15 residues. Germline V lookup: CDR1 SEHNR, CDR2 FQNEAQ (reference sequence). The CDR3 loop is CASSLLSAGAYEQYF. The CDR3 nucleotides read TGTGCCAGCAGCTTGCTCTCGGCGGGGGCCTACGAGCAGTACTTC. The full variable domain, its missing parts supplied by reference TRBV7-9 and TRBJ2-7, is DTGVSQNPRHKITKRGQNVTFRCDPISEHNRLYWYRQTLGQGPEFLTYFQNEAQLEKSRLLSDRFSAERPKGSFSTLEIQRTEQGDSAMYLCASSLLSAGAYEQYFGPGTRLTVT.

The table lists this clonotype with a few counts. V usage is TRBV5-5 and J usage is TRBJ2-4; the D gene is possibly TRBD2 (6 bases). CDR3 length: 14 amino acids. In germline, CDR1 is SGHKS, CDR2 YYEKEE (reference sequence). Trimming took 2 bases from V and 7 from J, leaving 13 bases between them. CDR3 sequence: CASSLESRGNIQYF. The CDR3, as DNA: TGTGCCAGCAGCTTAGAGTCTCGGGGGAACATTCAGTACTTC.

This clonotype has at least ten counts. The rearrangement uses TRBV6-1 and TRBJ2-5; D possibly corresponds to TRBD2 (5 bases). CDR3 length: 15 residues. CDR1 is MNHNS and CDR2 is SASEGT in the germline V gene. The V end lost 7 bases, the J end lost 5 bases, and 20 bases lay between the germline ends. Written as DNA, the CDR3 is TGTGCCAGCACCTCGCGGACCGGGTGGAGGGAGACCCAGTACTTC. Translating gives CASTSRTGWRETQYF.

The chain combines TRBV3-1 with TRBJ2-2, with TRBD2 matching 7 bases. Germline trimming cut 4 bases from V and 4 bases from J; bases unmatched to any gene: 9. This CDR3 has 16 residues. Germline CDR1 reads LGHDT; CDR2 reads YNNKEL (reference sequence). The CDR3 nucleotides read TGTGCCAGCAGCCCACGGTGGGGCGGGAGCACCGGGGAGCTGTTTTTT. Its protein is CASSPRWGGSTGELFF.

The chain joins TRBV11-2 to TRBJ2-7; D is uncertain. Trimming cost V 2 bases and J 0 bases, with 14 bases left between them. Germline CDR1 is SGHAT and CDR2 is FQNNGV. The CDR3 runs 16 residues. CDR3 sequence: CASSLSYLSYSYEQYF. CDR3 DNA sequence: TGTGCCAGCAGCTTAAGTTACTTATCCTACTCCTACGAGCAGTACTTC.

This clonotype has a count of ten or more. The rearrangement links TRBV7-2 to TRBJ2-7; possibly TRBD1 or TRBD2 for D (5 bases each). Trimming removed 2 bases from V and 6 bases from J, with 17 bases in between. This CDR3 is 15 amino acids long. Germline V gene sequence: CDR1 SGHTA, CDR2 FQGNSA. CDR3: CASSLLAQVLGEQYF. The CDR3 DNA reads as TGTGCCAGCAGCTTACTAGCACAGGTCCTCGGCGAGCAGTACTTC.

This clonotype was recorded many times. V is TRBV20-1 and J is TRBJ1-5, with D uncertain. There are 13 residues in the CDR3. V shed 1 base and J shed 10 bases, with 14 bases lying between them. From germline, CDR1 is DFQATT and CDR2 SNEGSKA (reference sequence). The CDR3 region has the DNA TGCAGTGCTAGAGGCTGGCCGGAGGGACCCCAGCATTTT. Amino acids: CSARGWPEGPQHF.

For this clonotype: A junction boundary mismatches the germline segment, possibly from a read error. The V and J genes are TRBV4-1 and TRBJ2-7; no firm D call. The germline V gene encodes CDR1 MGHRA and CDR2 YSYEKL. CDR3 size: 14 residues. The CDR3 loop is CASNQGDKNYEQYF. CDR3 in DNA: TGCGCCAGCAACCAAGGAGACAAGAACTACGAGCAGTACTTC.